Presented here are 20 T cell receptor beta chains from one specimen sequenced in a study of human T cells and chemical hapten exposure. TCRdb called the RACE reads again in MiXCR, with one record for every CDR3 protein. The sample carries about 380,000 distinct CDR3 sequences, nearly 6.5% recorded once. Time point described: patch test 2, 6 weeks after DPC sensitization. This sample's treatment: therapeutic diphenylcyclopropenone sensitization with weekly scalp DPC. The sample in question was whole blood, obtained in connection with sensitization to the hapten diphenylcyclopropenone (DPC). The source is a woman aged 18-29 years with alopecia areata. Some clones in this sample may be carry-over from other donors' samples.

In the case of this clonotype: Given a much more abundant clone one base away, this may be a read error. For the CDR3, the DNA is TGTGCCAGCAGTGAATTCAGCCAGGAGCCTCAGCCCCAGCATTTT. Protein sequence: CASSEFSQEPQPQHF. This rearrangement joins TRBV6-1 to TRBJ1-5; D remains unclear. This CDR3 is built from 15 residues. The germline gives CDR1 MNHNS, CDR2 SASEGT. Trimming removed 2 bases at V and 6 bases at J, with 14 bases between.

In its sample, this clonotype was seen many times. This chain uses TRBV29-1 with TRBJ1-1; 7 nucleotides agree with TRBD1. Germline V gives CDR1 SQVTM, CDR2 ANQGSEA. This CDR3 spans 12 amino acids. With V trimmed by 6 bases and J by 5 bases, 6 bases remained unmatched. CDR3 coding DNA: TGCAGCGTCCTAGACAGGGTAACTGAAGCTTTCTTT. It translates to CSVLDRVTEAFF.

Many counts were recorded for this clonotype. J is TRBJ1-2 and V is TRBV7-9; TRBD1 matches 9 bases. V was pared by 5 bases and J by 4 bases, with 14 bases of the junction left unmatched. The CDR3 extends over 17 amino acids. Per germline, CDR1 SEHNR and CDR2 FQNEAQ (reference sequence). The CDR3 loop is CASSKNLDRGLSYGYTF. CDR3 nucleotide sequence: TGTGCCAGCAGCAAAAACCTGGACAGGGGTTTATCCTATGGCTACACCTTC.

The rearrangement uses TRBV29-1 and TRBJ2-7, with 10 bases fitting TRBD1. The V segment lost 5 bases and the J segment 3 bases; nucleotides outside the gene matches: 7. The germline gives CDR1 SQVTM, CDR2 ANQGSEA. CDR3 length: 14 residues. CDR3 in amino acids: CSVSTGTGDYEQYF. In nucleotides, the CDR3 is TGCAGCGTTTCCACCGGGACAGGGGACTACGAGCAGTACTTC.

The V gene is TRBV20-1, the J gene TRBJ2-1; D is unresolved. This CDR3 comprises 12 residues. Germline loops: CDR1 DFQATT, CDR2 SNEGSKA (reference sequence). V gave up 3 bases and J gave up 5 bases, with 8 bases separating them. The chain's CDR3 is CSARLVNNEQFF. CDR3 in DNA: TGCAGTGCTAGGTTAGTGAACAATGAGCAGTTCTTC.

Many counts were recorded for this clonotype. The rearrangement joins TRBV4-3 to TRBJ1-1; TRBD1 matches 7 bases. Per germline, CDR1 LGHNA and CDR2 YSLEER. The CDR3 has 15 amino acids. V lost 4 bases, J lost 5 bases, and 10 bases stayed unmatched. The DNA for the CDR3 is TGCGCCAGCAGCCCCCAGACAGGGTGGCGGACTGAAGCTTTCTTT. Protein: CASSPQTGWRTEAFF.

The sample holds a few counts of this clonotype. This rearrangement joins TRBV3-1 to TRBJ2-3; D not resolved. Germline CDR1 and CDR2: LGHDT and YNNKEL (reference sequence). CDR3 length: 17 residues. V lost 1 base and J 2 bases, leaving 16 bases between the germline ends. The CDR3 DNA is TGTGCCAGCAGCCAAGGTTTACCAGCGAAAGACACAGATACGCAGTATTTT. Translating gives CASSQGLPAKDTDTQYF.

This clonotype has more than one count but fewer than ten. The chain joins TRBV6-2 or TRBV6-3 to TRBJ2-3; D tentatively fits TRBD1 or TRBD2 (6 bases each). The CDR3 has 20 amino acids. V was trimmed by 0 bases and J by 3 bases, leaving 25 bases between them. Germline CDR1 reads MNHEY; CDR2 reads SVGEGT. This CDR3 is CASSYSHSHPTGGGTDTQYF. The CDR3 DNA sequence: TGTGCCAGCAGTTACTCTCATAGTCACCCGACTGGAGGGGGAACAGATACGCAGTATTTT.

This clonotype occurred many times. This sequence joins TRBV12-3 or TRBV12-4 and TRBJ1-6; a possible D gene is TRBD1 (5 bases). CDR3 length: 15 amino acids. V was cut by 3 bases and J by 7 bases, with 13 bases left in between. The CDR3 spells CASSFQQGGNSPLHF. The CDR3 bases are TGTGCCAGCAGTTTTCAGCAGGGTGGGAATTCACCCCTCCACTTT.

The chain carries TRBV7-2 and TRBJ2-1, with D uncertain. In germline, CDR1 is SGHTA, CDR2 FQGNSA. V dropped 1 base and J dropped 2 bases, with 9 bases sitting between them. This CDR3 spans 15 amino acids. CDR3 in amino acids: CASSLDSLPYNEQFF. Here the CDR3 DNA reads TGTGCCAGCAGCTTAGACAGTTTACCCTACAATGAGCAGTTCTTC.

This clonotype turned up a few times. The chain carries TRBV4-2 and TRBJ2-3; TRBD2 might be the D (7 bases). The CDR3 consists of 19 residues. From germline, CDR1 is LGHNA and CDR2 YNFKEQ. V lost 1 base to trimming and J lost 2 bases, with 22 bases between them. CDR3 residues: CASSQGSLGRGPDTDTQYF. The CDR3 DNA is TGTGCCAGCAGCCAAGGTTCTTTGGGGCGGGGGCCGGACACAGATACGCAGTATTTT.

The chain couples TRBV6-6 to TRBJ2-4, with 10 positions matching TRBD1. Germline V CDR1 and CDR2: MNHNY, SVGAGI (reference sequence). V was pared by 6 bases and J by 5 bases, with 10 bases of the junction left unmatched. The CDR3 loop spans 16 amino acids. The CDR3 nucleotides are TGTGCCAGCAGGGCGGGACAGGGGACATCCGAAAACATTCAGTACTTC. Translated: CASRAGQGTSENIQYF.

This clonotype was seen repeatedly, ten times or more. V is TRBV13 and J is TRBJ1-1, with D maybe TRBD1 (5 bases). Germline-derived CDR1 and CDR2 are PRHDT and FYEKMQ (reference sequence). The V end was cut by 5 bases, the J end by 4 bases, with 17 bases between. The CDR3 runs to 15 residues. This CDR3 reads CASSLARGSGTEAFF. CDR3 coding DNA: TGTGCCAGCAGCCTAGCGCGGGGCTCTGGCACTGAAGCTTTCTTT.

This clonotype was detected many times. The V and J genes are TRBV18 and TRBJ1-3; 7 bases fit TRBD1. The CDR3 sequence is 18 residues long. The trim removed 0 bases at V and 2 bases at J, leaving 10 bases unmatched. Looked up from germline, CDR1 is KGHSH and CDR2 is LQKENI. The CDR3 spells CASSPPTSRDSPGNTIYF. The CDR3 DNA is TGTGCCAGCTCACCACCGACTTCAAGGGACAGCCCTGGAAACACCATATATTTT.

The chain combines TRBV5-1 with TRBJ2-7; D possibly corresponds to TRBD1 (5 bases). This CDR3 region has 14 residues. Looked up from germline, CDR1 is SGHRS and CDR2 is YFSETQ. The V gene lost 0 bases and the J gene lost 2 bases, with 9 bases spanning the gap. CDR3 sequence (DNA): TGCGCCAGCAGCTTGGAAGGGGAAGCCTACGAGCAGTACTTC. It encodes CASSLEGEAYEQYF.

This clonotype has more than one count but fewer than ten. V gene TRBV27 combines with J gene TRBJ2-7; TRBD2 aligns across 10 bases. CDR1 and CDR2 (germline): MNHEY, SMNVEV (reference sequence). This CDR3 spans 16 amino acids. The ends lost 5 bases at V and 7 bases at J; junction bases unmatched: 14. CDR3: CASSPPRTSGSLEQYF. The CDR3 coding sequence is TGTGCCAGCAGTCCACCCCGGACTAGCGGTAGCCTGGAGCAGTACTTC.

This clonotype has just a few counts. The V and J genes are TRBV7-6 and TRBJ2-5, with TRBD2 matching 10 bases. V was clipped by 8 bases and J by 4 bases; unmatched bases: 10. This CDR3 is built from 15 residues. CDR1 is SGHVS and CDR2 is FNYEAQ in the germline V gene. The CDR3 loop reads CASGRAGGLSETQYF. The CDR3 nucleotides read TGTGCCAGCGGCCGAGCGGGGGGGCTCTCAGAGACCCAGTACTTC.

This clonotype was seen many times. The chain is built from TRBV7-2 and TRBJ1-5; D remains unclear. Per the germline V gene, CDR1 is SGHTA and CDR2 is FQGNSA. This CDR3 spans 14 amino acids. V lost 6 bases and J lost 0, with 9 bases in between. CDR3 loop: CASSFSHSNQPQHF. As DNA, the CDR3 is TGTGCCAGCAGTTTTTCCCATAGCAATCAGCCCCAGCATTTT.

This clonotype was counted at least ten times. The chain carries TRBV6-2 or TRBV6-3 and TRBJ1-2; D perhaps matches TRBD1 (5 bases). Looked up from germline, CDR1 is MNHEY and CDR2 is SVGEGT. The CDR3 contains 13 residues. Trimming left V 5 bases short and J 4 bases short, with 11 bases between. In DNA form, the CDR3 reads TGTGCCAGCAGTCTGGACACAATCTATGGCTACACCTTC. This codes for CASSLDTIYGYTF.

This clonotype was picked up many times. One end of the junction is discordant with germline, which a read error may explain. The chain uses TRBV7-2 and TRBJ1-2; D remains ambiguous. Germline V gives CDR1 SGHTA, CDR2 FQGNSA. There are 11 residues in the CDR3. CDR3 amino acids: CPIRKNYGYTF. CDR3 DNA sequence: TGCCCGATAAGGAAAAACTATGGCTACACCTTC.